This record covers a single TCR beta chain. This sample is drawn from a study of blood T cell repertoires in COVID-19. For the study at large: From the United States, Italy and Spain came samples of acute and convalescent COVID-19. PBMCs, B-cell-depleted T cells, or T cells provided the cDNA or gDNA that made up the material.

Study processing details: Amplification from reference gene primers served as the basis for estimated nucleated cell counts. Generated by immunoSEQ multiplex PCR, the TCRdb table keeps only in-frame clones and is missing some. The V and J calls and the clone size are those of that table, but D and trimming were determined from the DNA. Of around 120,000 clones listed, about 87% are singletons. The V and J ends lost 1 base and 0 bases, in that order; junction bases with no gene match: 2. The CDR3 contains 15 residues. CDR1 is MGHDK and CDR2 is SYGVNS in the germline V gene. Sequences were obtained from peripheral blood. The chain links TRBV25-1 to TRBJ1-2; 7 bases map to TRBD1. This clonotype originated in a woman aged 70-85 years with acute or convalescent COVID-19. The CDR3 here is CASSEFGTANYGYTF. In DNA form, the CDR3 reads TGTGCCAGCAGTGAATTCGGGACAGCTAACTATGGCTACACCTTC.